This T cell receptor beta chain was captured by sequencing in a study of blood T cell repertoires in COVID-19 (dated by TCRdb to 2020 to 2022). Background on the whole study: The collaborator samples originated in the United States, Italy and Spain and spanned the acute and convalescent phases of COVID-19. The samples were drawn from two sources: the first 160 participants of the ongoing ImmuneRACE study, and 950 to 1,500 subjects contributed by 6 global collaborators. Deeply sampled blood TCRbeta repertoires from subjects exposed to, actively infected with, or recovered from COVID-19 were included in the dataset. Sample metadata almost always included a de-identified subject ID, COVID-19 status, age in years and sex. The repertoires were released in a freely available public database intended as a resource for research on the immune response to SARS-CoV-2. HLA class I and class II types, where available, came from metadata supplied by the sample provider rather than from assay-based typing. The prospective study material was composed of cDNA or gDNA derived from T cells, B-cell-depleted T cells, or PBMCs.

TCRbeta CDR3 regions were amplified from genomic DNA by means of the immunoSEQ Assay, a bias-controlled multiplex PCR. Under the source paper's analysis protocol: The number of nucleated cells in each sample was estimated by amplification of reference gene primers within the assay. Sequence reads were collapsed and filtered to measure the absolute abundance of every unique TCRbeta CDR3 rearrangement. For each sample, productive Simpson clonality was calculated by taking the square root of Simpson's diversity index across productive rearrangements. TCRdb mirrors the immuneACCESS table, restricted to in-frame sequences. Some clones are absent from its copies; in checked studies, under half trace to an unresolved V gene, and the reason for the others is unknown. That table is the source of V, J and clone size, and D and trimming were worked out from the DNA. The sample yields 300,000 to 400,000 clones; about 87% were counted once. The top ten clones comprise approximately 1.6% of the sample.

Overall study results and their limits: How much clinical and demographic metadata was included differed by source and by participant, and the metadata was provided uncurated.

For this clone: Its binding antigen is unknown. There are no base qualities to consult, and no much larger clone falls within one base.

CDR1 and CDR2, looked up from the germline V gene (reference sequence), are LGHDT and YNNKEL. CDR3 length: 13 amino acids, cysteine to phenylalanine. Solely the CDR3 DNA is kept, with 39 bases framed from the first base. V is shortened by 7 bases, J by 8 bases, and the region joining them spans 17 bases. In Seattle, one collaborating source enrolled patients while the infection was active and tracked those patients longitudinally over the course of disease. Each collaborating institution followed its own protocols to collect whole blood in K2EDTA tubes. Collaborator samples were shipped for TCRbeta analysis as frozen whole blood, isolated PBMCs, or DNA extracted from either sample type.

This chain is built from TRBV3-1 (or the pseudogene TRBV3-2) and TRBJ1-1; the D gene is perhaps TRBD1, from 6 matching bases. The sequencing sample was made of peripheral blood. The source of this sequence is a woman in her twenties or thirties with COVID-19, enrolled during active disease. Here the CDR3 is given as CASTRGGEHEAFF. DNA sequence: TGTGCCAGCACCAGAGGGGGGGAACACGAAGCTTTCTTT.